These 23 T cell receptor beta chains originate from one sample sequenced in a study of T cells in Graves' hyperthyroidism and ophthalmopathy. Authors of the study amplified TCR beta CDR3 regions from RNA transcripts. The HTBI primer set served for first-round RT-PCR of the TCR CDR3. TCRdb analysed the multiplex PCR reads with MiXCR anew, one entry per CDR3 protein. This table has roughly 330,000 distinct CDR3 sequences, around 17% appearing once. The sequenced sample was blood. The receptors derive from a man aged 25-40 years with Graves' hyperthyroidism.

There are many counts of this clonotype. The V gene is TRBV12-3 or TRBV12-4, the J gene TRBJ2-7; 8 nucleotides line up with TRBD1. V shed 4 bases, J shed 2 bases, and the junction held 7 bases outside the gene matches. This CDR3 is 15 amino acids long. For the CDR3, the DNA is TGTGCCAGCAGTTATGGACAGGGTAGACCCTACGAGCAGTACTTC. It is translated as CASSYGQGRPYEQYF.

This clonotype was recorded many times. This chain connects TRBV12-3 or TRBV12-4 to TRBJ1-2; D is unresolved. V lost 6 bases to trimming and J lost 8 bases, with 19 bases between them. This CDR3 has 14 residues. In DNA, the CDR3 is TGTGCCAGCAGCTTCGGGTATCAGGACGGCGGCTACACCTTC. It encodes CASSFGYQDGGYTF.

The chain recombines TRBV20-1 with TRBJ2-7; 14 bases align to TRBD2. This CDR3 comprises 17 residues. CDR1 DFQATT and CDR2 SNEGSKA come from the germline V gene (reference sequence). The V gene end was trimmed by 6 bases and the J gene end by 3 bases; junction bases not matched to a gene: 13. Here the CDR3 reads CSANTGLAGVQDYEQYF. The CDR3 DNA reads TGCAGTGCCAACACGGGACTAGCGGGAGTCCAGGACTACGAGCAGTACTTC.

This clonotype was seen only once. One junction end does not reproduce the germline sequence, and a read error may be involved. This chain links TRBV4-2 with TRBJ2-2, with 11 nucleotides matching TRBD2. This CDR3 spans 18 amino acids. Germline CDR1 and CDR2: LGHNA and YNFKEQ. The CDR3 loop is CASSQGGLAGGSTGKLFF. DNA of the CDR3: TGTGCCAGCAGCCAAGGAGGTCTAGCGGGAGGAAGCACCGGGAAGCTGTTTTTT.

At least ten counts were recorded for this clonotype. This chain connects TRBV2 to TRBJ2-1; 13 bases agree with TRBD2. The CDR3 contains 15 residues. Germline CDR1 reads SNHLY; CDR2 reads FYNNEI. The V and J ends lost 6 bases and 9 bases, in that order; junction bases with no gene match: 8. The CDR3 coding sequence is TGTGCCAGCAGGGGGGGACTAGCGGGAACAGGTGAGCAGTTCTTC. Its translation is CASRGGLAGTGEQFF.

The table lists this clonotype with many counts. The chain links TRBV27 to TRBJ1-2; D is perhaps TRBD1 (6 bases). V lost 8 bases, J lost 3 bases, and 10 bases lay in between. CDR3 length: 12 amino acids. CDR1 MNHEY and CDR2 SMNVEV come from the germline V gene (reference sequence). In DNA form, the CDR3 reads TGTGCCAGCCTTTCAGGGGACTATGGCTACACCTTC. Protein product: CASLSGDYGYTF.

This clonotype was counted between two and nine times. The V gene is TRBV2, the J gene TRBJ2-6; TRBD2 might be the D (6 bases). Trimming shortened V by 7 bases and J by 2 bases, and 12 bases separated the two germline ends. The CDR3 has 15 residues. The V gene's germline CDR1 is SNHLY and CDR2 FYNNEI. The DNA of the CDR3 is TGTGCCAGCAACCCGGGAGTCCCTGGGGCCAACGTCCTGACTTTC. Translated: CASNPGVPGANVLTF.

V usage is TRBV24-1 and J usage is TRBJ2-3; D uncertain. There are 12 residues in the CDR3. The germline gives CDR1 KGHDR, CDR2 SFDVKD. The V end was cut by 2 bases, the J end by 11 bases, with 10 bases between. The CDR3 sequence: CATSDSRRLQYF. In nucleotides, the CDR3 is TGTGCCACCAGTGATTCACGCAGGTTGCAGTATTTT.

This clonotype was picked up many times. The rearrangement links TRBV20-1 to TRBJ1-1; 9 bases agree with TRBD1. The CDR3 sequence is 16 residues long. The germline V gene encodes CDR1 DFQATT and CDR2 SNEGSKA (reference sequence). Trimming took 1 base from V and 0 from J; bases not matched to a gene: 6. The CDR3: CSARVTGQGMNTEAFF. CDR3 DNA sequence: TGCAGTGCTAGAGTTACGGGACAGGGCATGAACACTGAAGCTTTCTTT.

This clonotype was seen at least ten times. The J gene is TRBJ2-1, the V gene TRBV27; 7 bases align to TRBD2. Unmatched junction bases numbered 7, after V lost 5 bases and J lost 0 bases. There are 16 residues in the CDR3. Germline CDR1 reads MNHEY; CDR2 reads SMNVEV (reference sequence). The DNA for the CDR3 is TGTGCCAGCAGTGCGAACCTAGCGGCCTCCTACAATGAGCAGTTCTTC. Protein: CASSANLAASYNEQFF.

This clonotype was seen a few times. The chain combines TRBV3-1 with TRBJ2-2; a weak D match, TRBD1 (5 bases). V was pared by 6 bases and J by 6 bases, with 11 bases between. Germline CDR1 is LGHDT and CDR2 is YNNKEL (reference sequence). The CDR3 is 13 amino acids. CDR3 residues: CASRSQDAGELFF. CDR3 nucleotide sequence: TGTGCCAGCAGGTCACAGGACGCCGGGGAGCTGTTTTTT.

This clonotype showed up just a few times. The chain's CDR3 is CASSLSGPRPQHF. Here the CDR3 DNA reads TGTGCCAGCAGTTTGTCCGGACCCAGGCCCCAGCATTTT. V and J are TRBV12-3 or TRBV12-4 and TRBJ1-5, with D uncertain. CDR3 length: 13 residues. V lost 3 bases, J lost 9 bases, and 12 bases lay in between.

V gene TRBV28 combines with J gene TRBJ2-5; D might be TRBD1 or TRBD2, each matching 7 bases. Germline CDR1 and CDR2: MDHEN and SYDVKM. The CDR3 has 14 residues. V was cut by 6 bases and J by 2 bases, with 13 bases left in between. CDR3 bases: TGTGCCAGCAGGGGGGGGACAGTACAAGAGACCCAGTACTTC. This encodes CASRGGTVQETQYF.

The CDR3 sequence is CASTYPGLESGYTF. The CDR3 nucleotides read TGTGCCAGCACCTACCCGGGACTAGAAAGTGGCTACACCTTC. The chain carries TRBV6-2 or TRBV6-3 and TRBJ1-2, with a possible D match to TRBD1 (5 bases). The CDR3 sequence is 14 residues long. Germline-derived CDR1 and CDR2 are MNHEY and SVGEGT. Trimming removed 7 bases at V and 7 bases at J, with 19 bases between.

This clonotype was picked up many times. The chain carries TRBV29-1 and TRBJ2-7; D is unclear. Germline V gene lookup returns CDR1 SQVTM and CDR2 ANQGSEA. The V end lost 4 bases, the J end lost 5 bases, and 9 bases lay between the germline ends. This CDR3 comprises 11 residues. CDR3 bases: TGCAGCGTTGGTGGAGCCAACGAGCAGTACTTC. It yields the protein CSVGGANEQYF.

This clonotype was observed a handful of times. The J gene is TRBJ2-1, the V gene TRBV6-2 or TRBV6-3, with TRBD1 as a possible D gene (7 bases). This CDR3 has 13 amino acids. V lost 5 bases, J lost 9 bases, and 14 bases lay in between. Germline lookup yields CDR1 MNHEY and CDR2 SVGEGT. The CDR3 DNA reads as TGTGCCAGCAGTCGCCAGGGGGGTAGTGAGCAGTTCTTC. Translating gives CASSRQGGSEQFF.

This clonotype was picked up many times. CDR3 coding DNA: TGTGCCAGCAGCCTTCGACAGGCTAGCCTGGACGAGCAGTACTTC. It encodes CASSLRQASLDEQYF. V is TRBV3-1 and J is TRBJ2-7, with D perhaps matching TRBD1 (6 bases). Germline assignment: CDR1 LGHDT and CDR2 YNNKEL (reference sequence). V was clipped by 4 bases and J by 5 bases, with 18 bases between them. This CDR3 contains 15 residues.

The table lists this clonotype with a few counts. V and J are TRBV5-1 and TRBJ2-7; TRBD1 matches 7 bases. The CDR3 runs 14 residues. V trimming: 4 bases; J trimming: 5 bases; junction bases outside the gene matches: 9. Germline V CDR1 and CDR2: SGHRS, YFSETQ. CDR3 DNA sequence: TGCGCCAGCAGCCTCCGACAGGGCAACAACGAGCAGTACTTC. It specifies CASSLRQGNNEQYF.

This clonotype was counted ten times or more. The chain uses TRBV30 and TRBJ2-3, with 12 bases aligning to TRBD2. Germline lookup yields CDR1 GTSNPN and CDR2 SVGIG (reference sequence). With 2 bases clipped from V and 4 bases from J, the junction kept 4 bases outside the gene matches. The CDR3 totals 15 residues. Written as DNA, the CDR3 is TGTGCCTGGAGTACGGCTAGCGGGAGGGCAGATACGCAGTATTTT. Its translation is CAWSTASGRADTQYF.

Many counts were recorded for this clonotype. This chain uses TRBV12-3 or TRBV12-4 with TRBJ2-7; weak D call: TRBD2 (5 bases). V was pared by 10 bases and J by 7 bases, with 20 bases between. CDR3 length equals 13 residues. The CDR3 coding sequence is TGTGCCACAGCCTTATGGGGTTCGGGGGAGCAGTACTTC. Its translation: CATALWGSGEQYF.

Turning to this clonotype: At one end the junction does not follow the germline gene, possibly because of a read error. The V gene is TRBV5-1, the J gene TRBJ1-2, with a weak D call TRBD1 (5 bases). The CDR3 extends over 13 amino acids. CDR1 is SGHRS, CDR2 YFSETQ, per germline. The CDR3 nucleotides are TGCGCCAGCAGCTTCACCGGGACGGATCCCTGCGCCTTC. Amino acid sequence: CASSFTGTDPCAF. The variable domain in full, with the rest retrieved from reference TRBV5-1 and TRBJ1-2, is KAGVTQTPRYLIKTRGQQVTLSCSPISGHRSVSWYQQTPGQGLQFLFEYFSETQRNKGNFPGRFSGRQFSNSRSEMNVSTLELGDSALYLCASSFTGTDPCAFGSGTRLTVV.

Ten or more counts support this clonotype. The chain uses TRBV24-1 and TRBJ2-3, with 9 bases that match TRBD1. This CDR3 is built from 15 residues. CDR1 and CDR2 from the germline V gene are KGHDR and SFDVKD. With V trimmed by 4 bases and J by 4 bases, 5 bases remained unmatched. CDR3 region: CATSDPGQGADTQYF. CDR3 in DNA: TGTGCCACCAGTGACCCGGGACAGGGCGCAGATACGCAGTATTTT.

This clonotype occurred a few times. V and J are TRBV5-5 and TRBJ2-1; D remains unclear. There are 12 residues in the CDR3. The germline gives CDR1 SGHKS, CDR2 YYEKEE (reference sequence). Trimming removed 5 bases from V and 8 bases from J, with 11 bases in between. As DNA, the CDR3 is TGTGCCAGCAGTCCCGTTAAGGATGAGCAGTTCTTC. As protein: CASSPVKDEQFF.